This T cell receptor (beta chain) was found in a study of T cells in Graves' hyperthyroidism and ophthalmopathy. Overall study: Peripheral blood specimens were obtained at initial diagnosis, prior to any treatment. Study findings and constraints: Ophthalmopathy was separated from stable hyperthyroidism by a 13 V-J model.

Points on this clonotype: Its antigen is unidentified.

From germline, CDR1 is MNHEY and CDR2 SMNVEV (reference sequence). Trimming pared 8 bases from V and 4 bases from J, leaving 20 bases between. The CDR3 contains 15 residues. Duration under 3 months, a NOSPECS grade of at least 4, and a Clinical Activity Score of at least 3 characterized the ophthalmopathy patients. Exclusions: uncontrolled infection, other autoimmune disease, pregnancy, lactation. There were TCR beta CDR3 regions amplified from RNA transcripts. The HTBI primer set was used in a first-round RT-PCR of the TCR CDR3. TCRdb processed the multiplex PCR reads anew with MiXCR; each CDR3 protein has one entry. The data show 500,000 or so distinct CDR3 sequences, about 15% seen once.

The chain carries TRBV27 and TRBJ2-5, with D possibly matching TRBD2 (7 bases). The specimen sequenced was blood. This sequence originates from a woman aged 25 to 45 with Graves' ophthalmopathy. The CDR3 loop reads CASGHLRGGVETQYF. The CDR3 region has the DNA TGTGCCAGCGGACACCTTAGGGGGGGCGTAGAGACCCAGTACTTC.